The 29 T cell receptor beta chains listed next were all sequenced from one sample in a study of radiotherapy plus CTLA-4 blockade in lung cancer. Measured with immunoSEQ multiplex PCR; TCRdb has only the in-frame clones, and not every one. The sample consists of about 120,000 clones, around 90% of them appearing once. The source was peripheral blood, collected from a patient treated with radiotherapy plus ipilimumab. These receptor sequences come from a human donor with non-small cell lung cancer that progressed on radiotherapy plus ipilimumab.

This clone was seen a single time. The chain links TRBV6-5 to TRBJ2-3; D is ambiguous. Germline-derived CDR1 and CDR2 are MNHEY and SVGAGI. V lost 10 bases, J lost 2 bases, and 13 bases lay in between. CDR3 size: 13 residues. Here the CDR3 DNA reads TGTGCCACTAGTCTACCCCCCACAGATACGCAGTATTTT. Translation gives CATSLPPTDTQYF.

This clone was observed once. The chain carries TRBV6-6 and TRBJ1-2, with TRBD1 matching 8 bases. The germline V gene has CDR1 MNHNY and CDR2 SVGAGI (reference sequence). Trimming took 8 bases from V and 8 from J; bases not matched to a gene: 13. The CDR3 length is 14 residues. The DNA of the CDR3 is TGTGCCAGCGGATTAGGACAGGGCCCGGGAGGCTACACCTTC. Residues: CASGLGQGPGGYTF.

Here the CDR3 DNA reads TGTGCCAGCAGTAGCAGGTCCTACGAGCAGTACTTC. Protein sequence: CASSSRSYEQYF. J is TRBJ2-7 and V is TRBV11-3; the D is unclear. With 6 bases removed from V and 1 base from J, the gap between germline ends came to 7 bases. The CDR3 spans 12 residues. Germline V gene sequence: CDR1 SGHNT, CDR2 YENEEA.

The genes are TRBV28 and TRBJ1-5; no reliable D call. The germline V gene encodes CDR1 MDHEN and CDR2 SYDVKM. Trimming cost V 6 bases and J 4 bases, with 10 bases left between them. The CDR3 has 13 residues. The CDR3 loop is CASRGWMNQPQHF. DNA of the CDR3: TGTGCCAGCAGGGGTTGGATGAATCAGCCCCAGCATTTT.

The chain carries TRBV5-1 and TRBJ1-1; 11 nucleotides match TRBD1. Per the germline V gene, CDR1 is SGHRS and CDR2 is YFSETQ. This CDR3 has 16 amino acids. Trimming removed 0 bases from V and 4 bases from J; junction bases left unmatched: 5. The CDR3 coding sequence is TGCGCCAGCAGCTTGGCCGGGACAGGGGGTTTCACTGAAGCTTTCTTT. Amino acid sequence: CASSLAGTGGFTEAFF.

The chain joins TRBV11-2 to TRBJ2-7; maybe TRBD2 (5 bases). CDR1 is SGHAT, CDR2 FQNNGV, per germline. The ends were cut back, 1 base at V and 2 bases at J, with 9 bases in the middle. CDR3 length: 14 amino acids. CDR3 protein: CASSLGGGTYEQYF. The CDR3 DNA follows: TGTGCCAGCAGCTTAGGCGGAGGCACCTACGAGCAGTACTTC.

This sequence joins TRBV19 and TRBJ2-1; the D gene is possibly TRBD1 (6 bases). CDR3 length equals 15 residues. V lost 5 bases and J lost 4, with 15 bases in between. Germline CDR1 LNHDA, CDR2 SQIVND (reference sequence). In DNA form, the CDR3 reads TGTGCCAGTAGTTCCCGGGACACGGATTACAATGAGCAGTTCTTC. It translates to CASSSRDTDYNEQFF.

The chain combines TRBV27 with TRBJ2-2; D is unresolved. CDR1 and CDR2 from the germline V gene are MNHEY and SMNVEV (reference sequence). This CDR3 contains 14 residues. Trimming shortened V by 5 bases and J by 4 bases, and 11 bases separated the two germline ends. CDR3: CASSRGTSTGELFF. The DNA of the CDR3 is TGTGCCAGCAGTCGAGGAACCTCCACCGGGGAGCTGTTTTTT.

The J gene is TRBJ1-5, the V gene TRBV6-1, with D hard to call. This CDR3 spans 19 amino acids. The germline V and J ends were trimmed by 2 bases and 0 bases, with 20 bases remaining between them. Germline V gene lookup returns CDR1 MNHNS and CDR2 SASEGT. The CDR3 nucleotides are TGTGCCAGCAGTGAATTCCCAAGAGTAACCCTTGTTAGCAATCAGCCCCAGCATTTT. It encodes CASSEFPRVTLVSNQPQHF.

The V and J genes are TRBV2 and TRBJ1-6; TRBD1 matches 8 bases. V shed 6 bases, J shed 6 bases, and the junction held 4 bases outside the gene matches. The CDR3 runs 14 residues. CDR1 and CDR2 (germline): SNHLY, FYNNEI. CDR3 DNA: TGTGCCAGCAGAGCGACAGGGGTTAATTCACCCCTCCACTTT. Protein sequence: CASRATGVNSPLHF.

This clone was recorded only once. The chain uses TRBV6-1 and TRBJ2-7; 7 bases map to TRBD1. Germline loops: CDR1 MNHNS, CDR2 SASEGT. V dropped 6 bases and J dropped 2; count of bases not matched to a gene: 4. This CDR3 has 13 residues. The CDR3 loop is CASRTGNTYEQYF. The CDR3 nucleotides read TGTGCCAGCAGGACAGGGAACACCTACGAGCAGTACTTC.

The chain employs TRBV2 and TRBJ2-7; TRBD1 aligns across 7 bases. V shed 3 bases and J 2 bases; nucleotides not matched to a gene: 4. The CDR3 is 14 amino acids. Looked up from germline, CDR1 is SNHLY and CDR2 is FYNNEI. In nucleotides, the CDR3 is TGTGCCAGCAGTGAGACAGGGTGGGCCTACGAGCAGTACTTC. Amino acids: CASSETGWAYEQYF.

This clone was detected only a few times. This chain links TRBV5-1 with TRBJ1-1, with a possible D match to TRBD1 (6 bases). Trimming shortened V by 3 bases and J by 8 bases, and 11 bases separated the two germline ends. CDR1 and CDR2 (germline): SGHRS, YFSETQ. The CDR3 spans 12 residues. The DNA of the CDR3 is TGCGCCAGCAGCTCCAACAGGGCGGAAGCTTTCTTT. Translated: CASSSNRAEAFF.

V and J are TRBV5-6 and TRBJ2-3; 8 bases align to TRBD2. Germline CDR1 and CDR2: SGHDT and YYEEEE. V was pared by 2 bases and J by 2 bases, with 4 bases of the junction left unmatched. The CDR3 runs to 15 residues. As DNA, the CDR3 is TGTGCCAGCAGCTTAACACTAGCGGTCACAGATACGCAGTATTTT. Its translation: CASSLTLAVTDTQYF.

The J gene is TRBJ2-1, the V gene TRBV6-1, with 7 bases matching TRBD2. The J segment lost 8 bases and the V segment lost 10 bases, leaving 14 bases of the junction unmatched. The CDR3 length is 14 residues. Germline-derived CDR1 and CDR2 are MNHNS and SASEGT. As DNA, the CDR3 is TGTGCCACGCGAACGGGACTACCCACGGATGAGCAGTTCTTC. It specifies CATRTGLPTDEQFF.

CDR3 DNA sequence: TGCAGCGTTGGCGGGGGGGCGGACACCAACGTCCTGACTTTC. It codes for CSVGGGADTNVLTF. The rearrangement joins TRBV29-1 to TRBJ2-6; 9 nucleotides match TRBD2. J lost 8 bases, V lost 4 bases, and 6 bases had no gene match. Germline lookup yields CDR1 SQVTM and CDR2 ANQGSEA. CDR3 size: 14 residues.

The chain uses TRBV5-4 and TRBJ1-2; D unclear. Between the trimmed V and J ends, which lost 0 bases and 3 bases, there was a span of 6 bases. The CDR3 is 13 amino acids. Per germline, CDR1 SGHNT and CDR2 YYREEE (reference sequence). CDR3 sequence: CASSLAQDYGYTF. The CDR3, as DNA: TGTGCCAGCAGCTTGGCGCAGGACTATGGCTACACCTTC.

The CDR3 region has the DNA TGTGCCAGCAGCCGCGACGTGGGCTACGAGCAGTACTTC. The encoded protein is CASSRDVGYEQYF. This chain links TRBV7-3 with TRBJ2-7; D unresolved. The CDR3 covers 13 residues. Germline V gene sequence: CDR1 SGHTA, CDR2 FQGTGA. Between the trimmed V and J ends, which lost 5 bases and 3 bases, there was a span of 11 bases.

V gene TRBV11-2 combines with J gene TRBJ2-3, with 10 bases matching TRBD2. Unmatched junction bases numbered 6, after V lost 6 bases and J lost 3 bases. CDR1 and CDR2 from the germline V gene are SGHAT and FQNNGV. The CDR3 loop spans 15 amino acids. CDR3 protein: CASRSWTSGTDTQYF. The CDR3 DNA is TGTGCCAGCAGATCGTGGACTAGCGGAACAGATACGCAGTATTTT.

This chain connects TRBV5-4 to TRBJ2-3; perhaps TRBD2 as D (6 bases). The CDR3 runs 15 residues. V lost 1 base and J 4 bases, leaving 13 bases between the germline ends. Germline V lookup: CDR1 SGHNT, CDR2 YYREEE (reference sequence). The CDR3 reads CASSLSPGAADTQYF. CDR3 nucleotide sequence: TGTGCCAGCAGCTTGTCCCCGGGAGCGGCAGATACGCAGTATTTT.

V is TRBV6-1 and J is TRBJ1-2, with no clear D. This CDR3 has 14 amino acids. Deletions cut 5 bases from V and 4 bases from J, with 14 bases between. The V gene's germline CDR1 is MNHNS and CDR2 SASEGT. The CDR3 bases are TGTGCCAGCAGTCTGGCCGCCGACCCCTATGGCTACACCTTC. This translates into CASSLAADPYGYTF.

The chain has TRBV7-9 and TRBJ2-5; 9 nucleotides line up with TRBD2. The CDR3 consists of 16 residues. Germline trimming cut 5 bases from V and 5 bases from J; bases unmatched to any gene: 12. Germline values: CDR1 SEHNR, CDR2 FQNEAQ (reference sequence). The CDR3 DNA sequence: TGTGCCAGCAGCCTCGGGGTAGCGGGAGTACGGGAGACCCAGTACTTC. Its translation: CASSLGVAGVRETQYF.

V usage is TRBV11-3 and J usage is TRBJ2-7; D possibly corresponds to TRBD2 (5 bases). Trimming shortened V by 2 bases and J by 3 bases, and 11 bases separated the two germline ends. The CDR3 sequence is 14 residues long. CDR1 SGHNT and CDR2 YENEEA come from the germline V gene. The CDR3 nucleotides read TGTGCCAGCAGCTTACGCGAAGGGAGCTACGAGCAGTACTTC. Translation: CASSLREGSYEQYF.

The rearrangement uses TRBV19 and TRBJ2-5; D is unclear. The CDR3 loop spans 13 amino acids. Trimming removed 0 bases from V and 6 bases from J, with 8 bases in between. CDR1 is LNHDA, CDR2 SQIVND, per germline (reference sequence). The CDR3 protein is CASSIEGWKTQYF. In nucleotides, the CDR3 is TGTGCCAGTAGTATAGAGGGGTGGAAGACCCAGTACTTC.

The gene calls are TRBV12-5 and TRBJ2-7; D is unresolved. CDR1 and CDR2 from the germline V gene are LGHNT and FRNRAP. This CDR3 has 12 residues. The V gene lost 3 bases and the J gene lost 3 bases, with 6 bases spanning the gap. The CDR3 nucleotides read TGTGCTAGTGGTTTTGTAAGCTACGAGCAGTACTTC. Translation gives CASGFVSYEQYF.

This sequence joins TRBV29-1 and TRBJ2-3; a possible D gene is TRBD1 (5 bases). The V gene lost 8 bases and the J gene lost 4 bases, with 10 bases spanning the gap. The CDR3 loop spans 11 amino acids. Looked up from germline, CDR1 is SQVTM and CDR2 is ANQGSEA. CDR3 sequence reads: CSSGQADTQYF. The DNA for the CDR3 is TGCAGCTCCGGACAAGCAGATACGCAGTATTTT.

The sample holds one count of this clone. The chain joins TRBV9 to TRBJ1-2; TRBD1 matches at 7 bases. Germline V gene sequence: CDR1 SGDLS, CDR2 YYNGEE. V shed 3 bases and J 7 bases; nucleotides not matched to a gene: 12. The CDR3 sequence is 15 residues long. The CDR3 region has the DNA TGTGCCAGCAGCGCTAATGCAGGGGAGGGGGCTGGCTACACCTTC. Protein product: CASSANAGEGAGYTF.

V is TRBV30 and J is TRBJ2-6, with D perhaps TRBD1 or TRBD2 (6 bases each). V was cut by 5 bases and J by 2 bases, with 16 bases left in between. The CDR3 loop spans 16 amino acids. Per the germline V gene, CDR1 is GTSNPN and CDR2 is SVGIG (reference sequence). The CDR3 is CAWGEARGAGANVLTF. The CDR3 DNA reads TGTGCCTGGGGAGAAGCGAGGGGGGCTGGGGCCAACGTCCTGACTTTC. The entire variable domain, with the rest obtained from reference TRBV30 and TRBJ2-6, is as follows: SQTIHQWPATLVQPVGSPLSLECTVEGTSNPNLYWYRQAAGRGLQLLFYSVGIGQISSEVPQNLSASRPQDRQFILSSKKLLLSDSGFYLCAWGEARGAGANVLTFGAGSRLTVL.

The chain joins TRBV6-5 to TRBJ2-7; 8 positions agree with TRBD1. Germline V lookup: CDR1 MNHEY, CDR2 SVGAGI. CDR3 size: 15 residues. Germline trimming cut 5 bases from V and 3 bases from J; bases unmatched to any gene: 9. CDR3 DNA sequence: TGTGCCAGCAGTCAGACCGGGACAGGATTCTACGAGCAGTACTTC. It specifies CASSQTGTGFYEQYF.